One sample yielded the 22 T cell receptor beta chains listed below, sequenced in a study of CD8 T cells in Susac syndrome. The RNA input was 0.5 to 1 ug, and it was reverse transcribed with random hexamers. TCRdb fed the immunoSEQ multiplex PCR reads into MiXCR, producing one record per CDR3 protein. The table has 130,000 to 150,000 distinct CDR3 sequences, around 94% seen once. The specimen was CD4+ T cells from PBMCs. The receptors originated from a human donor in good health.

This chain connects TRBV20-1 to TRBJ2-7; D ambiguous. CDR1 is DFQATT and CDR2 is SNEGSKA in the germline V gene (reference sequence). CDR3 length equals 14 residues. The V end was cut by 6 bases, the J end by 0 bases, with 15 bases between. For the CDR3, the DNA is TGCAGTGCGAGAATGACGGAGAGCTCCTACGAGCAGTACTTC. Encoded protein: CSARMTESSYEQYF.

V is TRBV9 and J is TRBJ2-7; the match to TRBD1 covers 9 bases. With 0 bases clipped from V and 5 bases from J, the junction kept 3 bases outside the gene matches. CDR1 and CDR2 (germline): SGDLS, YYNGEE. CDR3 length: 14 amino acids. The CDR3 nucleotides read TGTGCCAGCAGCGTAGGGGACAGGGACCACGAGCAGTACTTC. Its translation is CASSVGDRDHEQYF.

The chain joins TRBV10-3 to TRBJ1-2, with 8 bases fitting TRBD1. This CDR3 comprises 12 residues. CDR1 ENHRY and CDR2 SYGVKD come from the germline V gene. Germline trimming cut 6 bases from V and 6 bases from J; bases unmatched to any gene: 3. The DNA for the CDR3 is TGTGCCATCAGAGGACAGGGTGATGGCTACACCTTC. As protein: CAIRGQGDGYTF.

The chain uses TRBV2 and TRBJ1-5; D is unresolved. Germline CDR1 is SNHLY and CDR2 is FYNNEI. The CDR3 contains 13 residues. Trimming removed 5 bases at V and 2 bases at J, with 7 bases between. CDR3 in DNA: TGTGCCAGCAGTCCCGAAGGCAATCAGCCCCAGCATTTT. This sequence encodes CASSPEGNQPQHF.

The chain combines TRBV19 with TRBJ1-2; D not certain. This CDR3 region has 15 residues. The germline V and J ends were trimmed by 4 bases and 4 bases, with 16 bases remaining between them. In germline, CDR1 is LNHDA, CDR2 SQIVND (reference sequence). This chain's CDR3 is CASSSNGNNFYGYTF. CDR3 DNA sequence: TGTGCCAGTAGTAGTAACGGGAACAATTTCTATGGCTACACCTTC.

The CDR3: CASSPFAGPGELFF. The CDR3 coding sequence is TGTGCCAGCAGCCCCTTTGCCGGGCCCGGGGAGCTGTTTTTT. The gene calls are TRBV3-1 and TRBJ2-2; D is uncertain. Looked up from germline, CDR1 is LGHDT and CDR2 is YNNKEL (reference sequence). Deletions cut 4 bases from V and 6 bases from J, with 12 bases between. CDR3 length: 14 amino acids.

The gene calls are TRBV3-1 and TRBJ1-2, with 9 bases lining up with TRBD1. V lost 1 base to trimming and J lost 1 base; unmatched junction nucleotides: 4. The CDR3 runs 16 residues. Germline V CDR1 and CDR2: LGHDT, YNNKEL (reference sequence). The CDR3 is CASSQVTGGHNYGYTF. DNA of the CDR3: TGTGCCAGCAGCCAAGTAACAGGGGGCCATAACTATGGCTACACCTTC.

The chain couples TRBV25-1 to TRBJ1-2; D is perhaps TRBD1 (5 bases). This CDR3 is built from 13 residues. Germline-derived CDR1 and CDR2 are MGHDK and SYGVNS. V lost 1 base to trimming and J lost 8 bases, with 11 bases between them. The DNA of the CDR3 is TGTGCCAGCAGTGAATGGGCAGGGAGCGGCTACACCTTC. Its translation is CASSEWAGSGYTF.

V usage is TRBV4-1 and J usage is TRBJ2-1; D not certain. The CDR3 has 17 amino acids. Germline values: CDR1 MGHRA, CDR2 YSYEKL. Deletions cut 0 bases from V and 5 bases from J, with 17 bases between. In DNA, the CDR3 is TGCGCCAGCAGCCAAGATCTGGCGCACCCCGGGCACAATGAGCAGTTCTTC. Translating it yields CASSQDLAHPGHNEQFF.

The V call is TRBV29-1, the J call TRBJ2-5; no firm D call. CDR1 and CDR2 from the germline V gene are SQVTM and ANQGSEA. V lost 3 bases to trimming and J lost 5 bases, with 10 bases between them. This CDR3 has 12 residues. The CDR3: CSVESPGETQYF. The CDR3 DNA reads as TGCAGCGTTGAGTCCCCTGGGGAGACCCAGTACTTC.

This clonotype has a single count. The rearrangement joins TRBV29-1 to TRBJ1-1; 11 positions agree with TRBD1. V shed 4 bases and J 11 bases; nucleotides not matched to a gene: 12. The CDR3 extends over 14 amino acids. Germline values: CDR1 SQVTM, CDR2 ANQGSEA. CDR3 sequence: CSVVGGQGAFGAFF. The CDR3 DNA follows: TGCAGCGTTGTTGGAGGACAGGGGGCTTTTGGGGCTTTCTTT.

This clonotype was counted between two and nine times. The chain combines TRBV6-1 with TRBJ2-3; 8 bases are shared with TRBD2. With V trimmed by 6 bases and J by 0 bases, 5 bases remained unmatched. The CDR3 has 15 residues. Germline loops: CDR1 MNHNS, CDR2 SASEGT. The CDR3 loop is CASSQLAASTDTQYF. The CDR3 bases are TGTGCCAGCAGCCAACTAGCGGCTAGCACAGATACGCAGTATTTT.

V and J are TRBV27 and TRBJ2-7; weak D call: TRBD2 (5 bases). V dropped 0 bases and J dropped 3 bases, with 12 bases sitting between them. The germline gives CDR1 MNHEY, CDR2 SMNVEV (reference sequence). The CDR3 is 15 residues long. The DNA for the CDR3 is TGTGCCAGCAGTTTATCCCCGGCCGGGAACTACGAGCAGTACTTC. Amino acid sequence: CASSLSPAGNYEQYF.

The V call is TRBV12-3 or TRBV12-4, the J call TRBJ2-1; the match to TRBD2 covers 7 bases. J lost 12 bases, V lost 2 bases, and 1 base had no gene match. This CDR3 is 11 amino acids long. CDR3 sequence (DNA): TGTGCCAGCAGTTTAAGGGAGGGGCAGTTCTTC. Protein: CASSLREGQFF.

The chain carries TRBV20-1 and TRBJ2-7; D may be TRBD2 (5 bases). The germline V gene encodes CDR1 DFQATT and CDR2 SNEGSKA (reference sequence). Trimming removed 3 bases from V and 3 bases from J, with 9 bases in between. The CDR3 is 12 amino acids. CDR3 sequence reads: CSASRGLYEQYF. CDR3 nucleotide sequence: TGCAGTGCTAGCCGCGGACTCTACGAGCAGTACTTC.

V usage is TRBV9 and J usage is TRBJ2-5, with 11 bases matching TRBD2. Germline trimming cut 0 bases from V and 3 bases from J; bases unmatched to any gene: 7. The CDR3 contains 17 residues. CDR1 is SGDLS and CDR2 is YYNGEE in the germline V gene. The CDR3 sequence is CASSVGLLAGVKETQYF. In DNA, the CDR3 is TGTGCCAGCAGCGTAGGCCTACTAGCGGGAGTGAAAGAGACCCAGTACTTC.

This chain connects TRBV4-2 to TRBJ2-1; TRBD2 agrees at 11 bases. CDR3 length: 17 amino acids. Germline assignment: CDR1 LGHNA and CDR2 YNFKEQ. V lost 4 bases to trimming and J lost 4 bases; unmatched junction nucleotides: 9. CDR3 protein: CASSLTAGTSGYNEQFF. In DNA form, the CDR3 reads TGTGCCAGCAGCCTCACCGCCGGGACTAGCGGTTACAATGAGCAGTTCTTC.

This clonotype has only a few counts. V and J are TRBV12-3 or TRBV12-4 and TRBJ1-1, with D perhaps matching TRBD1 (5 bases). CDR3 length: 15 amino acids. V lost 1 base and J lost 0, with 9 bases in between. The CDR3 here is CASSLVGALNTEAFF. In nucleotides, the CDR3 is TGTGCCAGCAGTTTAGTCGGGGCGCTGAACACTGAAGCTTTCTTT.

The chain combines TRBV5-6 with TRBJ2-3, with unresolved D. Trimming cost V 7 bases and J 3 bases, with 21 bases left between them. The germline V gene encodes CDR1 SGHDT and CDR2 YYEEEE. The CDR3 runs 16 residues. The CDR3 DNA sequence: TGTGCCAGCCAAAGATTACAGAGTTTTGGTACAGATACGCAGTATTTT. This gives the protein CASQRLQSFGTDTQYF.

The chain joins TRBV20-1 to TRBJ2-4; TRBD1 is a possible D gene (6 bases). Trimming pared 2 bases from V and 1 base from J, leaving 6 bases between. Germline V gene data show CDR1 as DFQATT and CDR2 as SNEGSKA (reference sequence). The length of the CDR3 is 13 residues. In DNA, the CDR3 is TGCAGTGCTAGACAGGGGGCCAAAAACATTCAGTACTTC. Residues: CSARQGAKNIQYF.

The sample holds one count of this clonotype. The chain recombines TRBV12-3 or TRBV12-4 with TRBJ1-4, with unresolved D. V was cut by 6 bases and J by 8 bases, with 13 bases left in between. The CDR3 spans 13 residues. For the CDR3, the DNA is TGTGCCAGCAGCCCCCCGCCGGACGAAAAACTGTTTTTT. Residues: CASSPPPDEKLFF.

The J gene is TRBJ2-3, the V gene TRBV20-1; 8 nucleotides line up with TRBD2. This CDR3 region has 15 residues. V was pared by 2 bases and J by 4 bases, with 8 bases of the junction left unmatched. In germline, CDR1 is DFQATT, CDR2 SNEGSKA (reference sequence). The CDR3 here is CSARIPAGGPDTQYF. Here the CDR3 DNA reads TGCAGTGCTAGAATTCCCGCGGGAGGCCCAGATACGCAGTATTTT.